These 14 T cell receptor beta chains originate from one sample sequenced in a study of early T cells in non-severe SARS-CoV-2 infection. MiXCR, run by TCRdb on the 5' RACE reads, gives a single entry per CDR3 protein. Counted here are some 71,000 distinct CDR3 sequences, 8% to 10% occurring once; the ten biggest clones make up roughly 15%. Specimen: whole blood, collected at baseline. These receptors originate from an adult who was a healthcare worker with PCR-confirmed SARS-CoV-2 infection or an uninfected control (not recorded which).

This clonotype was observed at least ten times. The genes are TRBV7-2 and TRBJ2-1; 14 bases agree with TRBD2. After removal of 10 bases from V and 5 bases from J, the junction contained 7 bases not matched to a gene. This CDR3 has 15 residues. Looked up from germline, CDR1 is SGHTA and CDR2 is FQGNSA. CDR3 sequence reads: CATRTSGRLHNEQFF. DNA of the CDR3: TGTGCCACACGGACTAGCGGGAGGCTACACAATGAGCAGTTCTTC.

This clonotype was observed many times. This CDR3 is CATSDWVKETQYF. The CDR3 coding sequence is TGTGCCACCAGTGATTGGGTAAAAGAGACCCAGTACTTC. The J gene is TRBJ2-5, the V gene TRBV24-1; D gene ambiguous. The CDR3 runs 13 residues. Germline V lookup: CDR1 KGHDR, CDR2 SFDVKD. The germline V and J ends were trimmed by 2 bases and 3 bases, with 6 bases remaining between them.

This clonotype was picked up many times. The rearrangement joins TRBV6-6 to TRBJ1-2; 10 nucleotides line up with TRBD1. Per the germline V gene, CDR1 is MNHNY and CDR2 is SVGAGI (reference sequence). The CDR3 has 16 residues. Losses at the gene ends were 1 base for V and 7 bases for J; bases not matched to a gene: 9. CDR3 nucleotides: TGTGCCAGCAGTTACTTCGGGACAGGGGAGTTTCTTGGCTACACCTTC. Its protein is CASSYFGTGEFLGYTF.

In this sample, this clonotype turned up many times. This chain uses TRBV7-2 with TRBJ2-3; 10 bases are a match to TRBD2. Germline values: CDR1 SGHTA, CDR2 FQGNSA. This CDR3 comprises 14 residues. Trimming removed 3 bases from V and 14 bases from J; junction bases left unmatched: 11. The CDR3 loop reads CASSLNSGRSWLYF. CDR3 coding DNA: TGTGCCAGCAGCTTGAATAGCGGGAGGTCATGGTTGTATTTT.

This clonotype has ten or more counts. This sequence joins TRBV6-2 or TRBV6-3 and TRBJ1-4; D unresolved. V lost 2 bases and J lost 7, with 20 bases in between. The V gene's germline CDR1 is MNHEY and CDR2 SVGEGT. This CDR3 has 17 amino acids. The CDR3 nucleotides are TGTGCCAGCAGTTACAGCCCGGACGCCCCGATCAGTGAAAAACTGTTTTTT. Translation gives CASSYSPDAPISEKLFF.

This clonotype was detected many times. The chain employs TRBV28 and TRBJ2-3; D possibly uses TRBD1 or TRBD2 (5 bases each). There are 19 residues in the CDR3. Per the germline V gene, CDR1 is MDHEN and CDR2 is SYDVKM. The ends were cut back, 4 bases at V and 3 bases at J, with 26 bases in the middle. CDR3: CASSSDSRDPSWWTDTQYF. In nucleotides, the CDR3 is TGTGCCAGCAGTTCAGACTCCCGGGACCCTAGTTGGTGGACAGATACGCAGTATTTT.

This clonotype was seen ten or more times. The chain couples TRBV7-9 to TRBJ2-1, with D perhaps matching TRBD1 (5 bases). CDR1 and CDR2 from the germline V gene are SEHNR and FQNEAQ (reference sequence). The V and J ends lost 3 bases and 3 bases respectively, with 15 bases between them. This CDR3 has 16 residues. DNA for the CDR3: TGTGCCAGCAGCTTTCGTTGGACAACTAACTACAATGAGCAGTTCTTC. As protein: CASSFRWTTNYNEQFF.

This clonotype has ten or more counts. The V call is TRBV7-6, the J call TRBJ2-2, with 9 bases lining up with TRBD2. CDR1 and CDR2 (germline): SGHVS, FNYEAQ. V was clipped by 1 base and J by 4 bases; unmatched bases: 1. This CDR3 has 15 amino acids. CDR3 residues: CASSLGGRVTGELFF. DNA for the CDR3: TGTGCCAGCAGCTTAGGCGGGAGGGTCACCGGGGAGCTGTTTTTT. The full variable domain, in which reference TRBV7-6 and TRBJ2-2 provide the parts outside the CDR3, is GAGVSQSPRYKVTKRGQDVALRCDPISGHVSLYWYRQALGQGPEFLTYFNYEAQQDKSGLPNDRFSAERPEGSISTLTIQRTEQRDSAMYRCASSLGGRVTGELFFGEGSRLTVL.

There are many counts of this clonotype. J is TRBJ1-5 and V is TRBV28, with 8 positions matching TRBD1. Trimming took 3 bases from V and 6 from J; bases not matched to a gene: 10. The CDR3 is made up of 16 amino acids. CDR1 and CDR2 (germline): MDHEN, SYDVKM. The CDR3 nucleotides read TGTGCCAGCAGTTTCAGGATCTGGACAGGGTCTCAGCCCCAGCATTTT. It is translated as CASSFRIWTGSQPQHF.

This clonotype was picked up many times. This sequence joins TRBV5-6 and TRBJ2-7; a weak D match, TRBD1 (5 bases). The V gene lost 0 bases and the J gene lost 5 bases, with 9 bases spanning the gap. CDR3 size: 13 residues. Looked up from germline, CDR1 is SGHDT and CDR2 is YYEEEE. The chain's CDR3 is CASSLGRAHEQYF. CDR3 nucleotides: TGTGCCAGCAGCTTGGGCAGGGCCCACGAGCAGTACTTC.

This clonotype was found many times. The rearrangement joins TRBV4-3 to TRBJ2-7; 10 bases are shared with TRBD2. This CDR3 contains 17 residues. Germline V CDR1 and CDR2: LGHNA, YSLEER. With V trimmed by 0 bases and J by 2 bases, 7 bases remained unmatched. CDR3 sequence: CASSQEEAGGPPYEQYF. The CDR3, as DNA: TGCGCCAGCAGCCAAGAGGAAGCGGGAGGGCCTCCCTACGAGCAGTACTTC.

This clonotype was observed many times. This chain links TRBV7-9 with TRBJ2-7; TRBD1 is a possible D gene (5 bases). This CDR3 region has 13 residues. Deletions cut 1 base from V and 13 bases from J, with 17 bases between. The V gene's germline CDR1 is SEHNR and CDR2 FQNEAQ (reference sequence). The chain's CDR3 is CASSLVVTGIRYF. Written as DNA, the CDR3 is TGTGCCAGCAGCTTAGTAGTTACAGGAATCCGATACTTC.

V gene TRBV27 combines with J gene TRBJ2-7; 10 bases fit TRBD2. Unmatched junction bases numbered 12, after V lost 4 bases and J lost 6 bases. CDR1 is MNHEY, CDR2 SMNVEV, per germline (reference sequence). The CDR3 is 16 amino acids. CDR3 loop: CASSSLAGGAPGEQYF. The CDR3 DNA sequence: TGTGCCAGCAGTTCATTAGCGGGAGGAGCCCCGGGCGAGCAGTACTTC.

This clonotype has a count of ten or more. V and J are TRBV11-2 and TRBJ2-3, with a tentative D call TRBD2 (6 bases). V lost 1 base to trimming and J lost 4 bases, with 12 bases between them. Per germline, CDR1 SGHAT and CDR2 FQNNGV. The CDR3 runs 15 residues. The CDR3: CASSLGGNRADTQYF. CDR3 coding DNA: TGTGCCAGCAGCTTAGGCGGGAATAGGGCAGATACGCAGTATTTT.